The sequence of this T cell receptor beta chain was determined in a study of blood T cell repertoires in COVID-19. Whole-study context: In each case, the material was cDNA or gDNA derived from T cells, B-cell-depleted T cells, or PBMCs.

All recovered Cohort 3 donors got two negative PCRs, got clearance, or saw symptom resolution. Under the authors' procedure: Counts of nucleated cells, estimated from reference gene primer amplification, were obtained. Libraries were prepared by immunoSEQ multiplex PCR; TCRdb keeps only in-frame clonotypes and omits some of them. V and J calls plus clone size are reproduced from that table; the DNA served to infer D and trimming. The sample yields approximately 470,000 clones, about nine tenths seen once. The clonotype was recovered from a woman younger than 30 who had recovered from COVID-19. The sequenced sample consisted of PBMCs or T cells enriched from blood (not recorded which).

Here the CDR3 DNA reads TGCGCCAGCAGCGCCACAGGAAGCCCAGGCGATGAGCAGTTCTTC. Translated: CASSATGSPGDEQFF. The chain combines TRBV5-1 with TRBJ2-1, with D maybe TRBD1 (5 bases). The CDR3 length is 15 residues. Trimming took off 4 bases at V and 8 bases at J, with 19 bases between the two ends. Per the germline V gene, CDR1 is SGHRS and CDR2 is YFSETQ.